These 3 T cell receptor beta chains were all obtained from the same sample, sequenced in a study of T-cell reconstitution after alpha-beta-depleted transplantation in children. During its preparation, the TCRbeta library received unique molecular identifiers. MiXCR was run by TCRdb on the PCR reads, yielding one entry per CDR3 protein. The sample carries hundreds of thousands of distinct CDR3 sequences, about an eighth recorded once. Material: PBMCs, mostly from graft donor cells, obtained 360 days after TCRalphabeta/CD19-depleted stem cell transplant. The receptors come from a male patient between 10 and 17 years old who had a stem cell transplant for acute myeloid leukemia, so the T cells may come from the graft donor.

J is TRBJ1-4 and V is TRBV25-1; no reliable D call. V lost 4 bases to trimming and J lost 8 bases, with 17 bases between them. There are 15 residues in the CDR3. Germline V gene sequence: CDR1 MGHDK, CDR2 SYGVNS. The CDR3 reads CASSATYNEGEKLFF. CDR3 DNA: TGTGCCAGCAGTGCCACTTATAACGAGGGCGAAAAACTGTTTTTT.

This clonotype was detected many times. The chain carries TRBV14 and TRBJ2-5, with a weak D call TRBD1 (6 bases). Germline assignment: CDR1 SGHDN and CDR2 FVKESK. The germline V and J ends were trimmed by 4 bases and 5 bases, with 14 bases remaining between them. This CDR3 spans 14 amino acids. The CDR3 reads CASSRLYRDETQYF. Here the CDR3 DNA reads TGTGCCAGCAGCCGACTGTACAGGGATGAGACCCAGTACTTC.

The chain joins TRBV5-1 to TRBJ2-1; TRBD2 matches 14 bases. V was clipped by 4 bases and J by 8 bases; unmatched bases: 14. The germline gives CDR1 SGHRS, CDR2 YFSETQ. This CDR3 has 18 residues. CDR3 sequence: CASSRVGTSGSWVHEQFF. The DNA for the CDR3 is TGCGCCAGCAGCCGGGTCGGGACTAGCGGGAGCTGGGTCCATGAGCAGTTCTTC.